This T cell receptor (beta chain) was captured by sequencing in a study of T cell responses to AZD1222 COVID-19 vaccine. Study-wide background: Second doses at about 4 or about 12 weeks were pooled. Whole-study findings and limits: Donors, mostly white British, included more females; clonal diversity was possibly underestimated. Unmutated variant regions are reportedly the target of nearly half of TCRs that are spike-specific. Distributed over spike, vaccine-associated CD4 TCRs predominated at 160-218 and 743-854.

The CDR3 is 14 residues long. Germline CDR1 reads MNHNY; CDR2 reads SVGAGI (reference sequence). The junction had 10 bases not matched to a gene; V was cut back by 6 bases and J by 8 bases. The table lists this clone with a count of one. Its antigen is as yet unknown. Some clones are missing from TCRdb's copy, which holds only in-frame ones; the method was immunoSEQ multiplex PCR. The repertoire consists of approximately 100,000 clones, with around nine tenths occurring once and the leading ten covering roughly 12%. The sequences come from peripheral blood, collected on day 0 of AZD1222 vaccination. The chain links TRBV6-6 to TRBJ2-1; TRBD2 matches at 7 bases. The sequence was obtained from an adult in good health. The CDR3 DNA reads TGTGCCAGCAGGACGCGCGGGAGAGGGGATGAGCAGTTCTTC. Translation gives CASRTRGRGDEQFF.